Here is one T cell receptor beta chain with its context. The source of the sample is a study of blood T cell repertoires in COVID-19. Study-level background: COVID-19 samples collected from the United States, Italy and Spain covered acute and convalescent phases.

Enrolled through a virtual design, the participants were between 18 and 89 years of age and came from roughly 22 US areas. This CDR3 contains 19 residues. V shed 6 bases and J 0 bases; nucleotides not matched to a gene: 17. Germline-derived CDR1 and CDR2 are MDHEN and SYDVKM. Data came from immunoSEQ multiplex PCR; TCRdb stores just in-frame clones and leaves some out. Among approximately 280,000 clones listed, roughly nine tenths were seen once. This clonotype originated in a woman aged 18-30 years who had recovered from COVID-19. The sample taken for sequencing was PBMCs or T cells enriched from blood (not recorded which). The J gene is TRBJ2-7, the V gene TRBV28, with TRBD2 matching over 10 bases. CDR3 nucleotides: TGTGCCAGCAGCACACGTTTTCAAGCGGGAGGGACGACCTCCTACGAGCAGTACTTC. Amino acids: CASSTRFQAGGTTSYEQYF.